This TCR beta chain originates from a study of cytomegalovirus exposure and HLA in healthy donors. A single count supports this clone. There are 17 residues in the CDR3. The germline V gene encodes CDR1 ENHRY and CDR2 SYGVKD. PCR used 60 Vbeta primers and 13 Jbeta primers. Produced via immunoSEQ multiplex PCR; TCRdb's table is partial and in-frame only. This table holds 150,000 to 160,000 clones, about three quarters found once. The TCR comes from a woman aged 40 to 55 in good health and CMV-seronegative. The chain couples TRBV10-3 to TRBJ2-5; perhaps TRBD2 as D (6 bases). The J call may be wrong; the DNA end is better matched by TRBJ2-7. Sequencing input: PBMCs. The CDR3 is CAISESGGGRLSYEQYF. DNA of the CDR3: TGTGCCATCAGTGAGTCGGGGGGTGGGAGACTATCCTACGAGCAGTACTTC.